The table lists the clone carrying this T cell receptor beta chain with many counts. Its antigen remains unidentified. The data were taken from a study of read filtering for tumor transcriptome and immune sequencing. Study-level information: Fewer than ten patients were R-ISS I, approximately 15 were R-ISS II, about seven were R-ISS III. DNase treatment preceded whole-transcriptome library preparation.

The CDR3 contains 15 residues. V was pared by 1 base and J by 10 bases, with 10 bases of the junction left unmatched. Germline CDR1 DFQATT, CDR2 SNEGSKA (reference sequence). Study conclusions and caveats: RNA-seq captured clonotypes less deeply and reliably than IR-seq.

This library used roughly 430 ng RNA and molecular barcoded adaptors spanning alpha/delta and beta/gamma chains. TCRdb independently ran MiXCR on the reads; one entry per CDR3 protein. The repertoire holds about 46,000 distinct CDR3 sequences, about a fifth seen once, with 30% to 45% in the top ten. The sample comprised a population of CD138-negative cells sorted from bone marrow. This clonotype was obtained from a donor aged 40 or older with multiple myeloma. The chain combines TRBV20-1 with TRBJ2-1; 10 nucleotides agree with TRBD2. CDR3 bases: TGCAGTGCTAGAGCCCCTAGCGGGAGTTTAAGCGAGCAGTTCTTC. Protein sequence: CSARAPSGSLSEQFF.